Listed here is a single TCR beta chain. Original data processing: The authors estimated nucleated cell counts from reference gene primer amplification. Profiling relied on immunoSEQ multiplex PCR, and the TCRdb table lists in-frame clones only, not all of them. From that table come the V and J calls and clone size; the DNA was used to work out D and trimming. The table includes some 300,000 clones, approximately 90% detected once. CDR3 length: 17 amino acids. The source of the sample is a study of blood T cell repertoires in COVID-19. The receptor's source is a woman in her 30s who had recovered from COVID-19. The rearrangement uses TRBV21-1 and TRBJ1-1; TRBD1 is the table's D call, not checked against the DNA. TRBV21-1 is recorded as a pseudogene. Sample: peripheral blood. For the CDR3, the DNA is TGTGCCAGCAGCAAAGACGGGCGGGACAGGGAGAACACTGAAGCTTTCTTT. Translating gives CASSKDGRDRENTEAFF.